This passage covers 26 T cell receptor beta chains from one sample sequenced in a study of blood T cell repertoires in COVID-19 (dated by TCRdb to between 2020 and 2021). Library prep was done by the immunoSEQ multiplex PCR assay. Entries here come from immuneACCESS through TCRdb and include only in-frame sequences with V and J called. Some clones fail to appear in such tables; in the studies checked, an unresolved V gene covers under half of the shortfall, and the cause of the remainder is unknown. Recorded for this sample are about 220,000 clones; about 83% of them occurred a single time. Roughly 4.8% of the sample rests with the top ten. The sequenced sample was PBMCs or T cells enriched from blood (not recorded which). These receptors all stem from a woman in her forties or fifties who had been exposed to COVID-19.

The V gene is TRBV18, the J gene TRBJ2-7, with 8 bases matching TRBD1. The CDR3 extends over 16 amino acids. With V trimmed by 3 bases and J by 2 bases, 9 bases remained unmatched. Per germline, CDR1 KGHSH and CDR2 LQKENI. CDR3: CASSPSGQAKPYEQYF. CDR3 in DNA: TGTGCCAGCTCACCGTCGGGACAGGCAAAACCCTACGAGCAGTACTTC.

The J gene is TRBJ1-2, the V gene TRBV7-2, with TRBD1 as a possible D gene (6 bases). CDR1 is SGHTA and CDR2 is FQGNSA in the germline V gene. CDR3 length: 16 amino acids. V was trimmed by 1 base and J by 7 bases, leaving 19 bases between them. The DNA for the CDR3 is TGTGCCAGCAGCTTAGAGACAGGACCGACTATAGGTGGCTACACCTTC. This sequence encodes CASSLETGPTIGGYTF.

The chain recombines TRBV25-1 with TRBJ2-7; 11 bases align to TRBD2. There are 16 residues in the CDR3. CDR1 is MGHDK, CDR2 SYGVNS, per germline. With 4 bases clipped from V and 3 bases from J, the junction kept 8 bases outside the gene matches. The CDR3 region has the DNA TGTGCCAGCAGTGTAGGGGGGACTAGCGGTTTCTACGAGCAGTACTTC. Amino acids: CASSVGGTSGFYEQYF.

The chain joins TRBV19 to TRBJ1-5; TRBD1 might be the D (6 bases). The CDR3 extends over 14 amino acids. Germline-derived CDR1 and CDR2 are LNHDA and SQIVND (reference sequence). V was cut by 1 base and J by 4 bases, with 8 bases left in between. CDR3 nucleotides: TGTGCCAGTAGTATAGCCGGACAGAATCAGCCCCAGCATTTT. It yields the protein CASSIAGQNQPQHF. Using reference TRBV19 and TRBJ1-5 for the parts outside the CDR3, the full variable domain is DGGITQSPKYLFRKEGQNVTLSCEQNLNHDAMYWYRQDPGQGLRLIYYSQIVNDFQKGDIAEGYSVSREKKESFPLTVTSAQKNPTAFYLCASSIAGQNQPQHFGDGTRLSIL.

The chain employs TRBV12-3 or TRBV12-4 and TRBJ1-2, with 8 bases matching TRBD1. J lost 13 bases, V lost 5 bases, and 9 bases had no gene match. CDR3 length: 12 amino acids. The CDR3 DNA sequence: TGTGCCAGCAGTACCCGGACAGGGAGAGGCACCTTC. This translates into CASSTRTGRGTF.

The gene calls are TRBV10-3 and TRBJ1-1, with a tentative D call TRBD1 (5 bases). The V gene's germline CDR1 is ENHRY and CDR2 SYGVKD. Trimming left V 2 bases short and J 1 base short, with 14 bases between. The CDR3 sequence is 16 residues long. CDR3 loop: CAISEAQGYRNTEAFF. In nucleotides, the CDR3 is TGTGCCATCAGTGAGGCTCAGGGTTATCGGAACACTGAAGCTTTCTTT.

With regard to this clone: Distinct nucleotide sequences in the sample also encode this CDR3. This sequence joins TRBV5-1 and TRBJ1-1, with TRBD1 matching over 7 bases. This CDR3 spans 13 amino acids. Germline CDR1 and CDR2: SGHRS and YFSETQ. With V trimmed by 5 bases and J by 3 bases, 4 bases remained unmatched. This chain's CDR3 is CASSPTGDTEAFF. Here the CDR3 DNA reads TGCGCCAGCAGTCCTACAGGGGACACTGAAGCTTTCTTT.

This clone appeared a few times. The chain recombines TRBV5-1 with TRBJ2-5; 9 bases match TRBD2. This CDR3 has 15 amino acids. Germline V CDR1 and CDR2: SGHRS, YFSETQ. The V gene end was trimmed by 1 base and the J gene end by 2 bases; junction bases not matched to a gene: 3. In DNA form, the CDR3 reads TGCGCCAGCAGCTTGATAGCGGGGGTACAAGAGACCCAGTACTTC. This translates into CASSLIAGVQETQYF.

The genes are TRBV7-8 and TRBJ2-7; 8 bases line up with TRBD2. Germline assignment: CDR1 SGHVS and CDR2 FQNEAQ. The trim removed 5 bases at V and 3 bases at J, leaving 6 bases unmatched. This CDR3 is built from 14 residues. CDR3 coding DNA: TGTGCCAGCAGCGCCGGGGGGGCCAACTACGAGCAGTACTTC. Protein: CASSAGGANYEQYF.

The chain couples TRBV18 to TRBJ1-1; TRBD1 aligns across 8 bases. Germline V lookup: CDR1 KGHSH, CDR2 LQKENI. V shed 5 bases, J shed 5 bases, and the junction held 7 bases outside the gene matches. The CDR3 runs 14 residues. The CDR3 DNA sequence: TGTGCCAGCTCAGCCACAGGGGGTGGAACTGAAGCTTTCTTT. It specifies CASSATGGGTEAFF.

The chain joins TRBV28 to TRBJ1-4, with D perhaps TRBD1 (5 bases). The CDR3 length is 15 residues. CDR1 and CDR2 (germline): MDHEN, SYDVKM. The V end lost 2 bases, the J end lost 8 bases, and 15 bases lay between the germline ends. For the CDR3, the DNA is TGTGCCAGCAGTTTAACTACAGGTCCGAACGAAAAACTGTTTTTT. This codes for CASSLTTGPNEKLFF.

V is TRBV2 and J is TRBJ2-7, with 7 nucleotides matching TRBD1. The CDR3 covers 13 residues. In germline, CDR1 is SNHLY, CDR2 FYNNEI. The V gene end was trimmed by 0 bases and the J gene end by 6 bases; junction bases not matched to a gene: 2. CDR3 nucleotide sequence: TGTGCCAGCAGTGAAGCTTCAGGGGGCGAGCAGTACTTC. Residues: CASSEASGGEQYF.

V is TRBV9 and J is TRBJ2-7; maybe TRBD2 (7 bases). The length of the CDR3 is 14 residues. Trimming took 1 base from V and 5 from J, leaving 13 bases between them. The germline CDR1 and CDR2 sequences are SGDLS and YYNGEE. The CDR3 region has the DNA TGTGCCAGCAGCGTACGGGGGGCGGTCGACGAGCAGTACTTC. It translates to CASSVRGAVDEQYF.

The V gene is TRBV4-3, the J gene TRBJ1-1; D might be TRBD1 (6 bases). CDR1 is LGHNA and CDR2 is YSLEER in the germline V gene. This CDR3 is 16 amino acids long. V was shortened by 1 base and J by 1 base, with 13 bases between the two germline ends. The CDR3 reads CASSQGLGAWNTEAFF. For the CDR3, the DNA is TGCGCCAGCAGCCAAGGGTTGGGGGCTTGGAACACTGAAGCTTTCTTT.

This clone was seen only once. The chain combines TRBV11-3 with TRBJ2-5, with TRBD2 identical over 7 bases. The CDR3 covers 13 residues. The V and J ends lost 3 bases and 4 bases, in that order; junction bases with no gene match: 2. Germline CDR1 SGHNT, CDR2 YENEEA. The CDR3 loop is CASSLGGVETQYF. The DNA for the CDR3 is TGTGCCAGCAGCTTGGGAGGGGTAGAGACCCAGTACTTC.

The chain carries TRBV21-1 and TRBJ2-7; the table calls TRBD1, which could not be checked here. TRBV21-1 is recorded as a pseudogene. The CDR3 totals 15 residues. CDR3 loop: CASSKRGQSTGEQYF. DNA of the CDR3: TGTGCCAGCAGCAAACGGGGACAGTCAACGGGGGAGCAGTACTTC.

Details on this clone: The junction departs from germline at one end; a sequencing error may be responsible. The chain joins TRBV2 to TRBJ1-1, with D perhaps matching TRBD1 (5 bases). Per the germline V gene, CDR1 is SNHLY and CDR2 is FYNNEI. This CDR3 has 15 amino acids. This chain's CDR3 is CPQGTEAHRGTEAFF. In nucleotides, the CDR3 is TGCCCCCAAGGGACCGAAGCCCACCGGGGGACTGAAGCTTTCTTT.

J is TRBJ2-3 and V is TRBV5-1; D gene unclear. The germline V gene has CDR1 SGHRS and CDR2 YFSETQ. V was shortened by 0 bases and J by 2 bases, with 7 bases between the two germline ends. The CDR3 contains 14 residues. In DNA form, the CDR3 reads TGCGCCAGCAGCTTGGCCGGTTACACAGATACGCAGTATTTT. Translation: CASSLAGYTDTQYF.

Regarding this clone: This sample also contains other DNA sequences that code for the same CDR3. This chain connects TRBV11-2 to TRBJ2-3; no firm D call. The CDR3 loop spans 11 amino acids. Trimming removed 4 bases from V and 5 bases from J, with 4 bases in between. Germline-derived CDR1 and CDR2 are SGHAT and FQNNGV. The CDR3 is CASSSGDTQYF. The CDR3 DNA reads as TGTGCCAGCAGCTCAGGAGATACGCAGTATTTT.

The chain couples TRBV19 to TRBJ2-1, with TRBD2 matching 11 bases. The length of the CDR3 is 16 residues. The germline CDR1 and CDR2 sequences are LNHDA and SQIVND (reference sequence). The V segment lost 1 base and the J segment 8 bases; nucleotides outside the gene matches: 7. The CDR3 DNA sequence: TGTGCCAGTAGTATAGTAGGTAGCGGGGGGGCGCATGAGCAGTTCTTC. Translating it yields CASSIVGSGGAHEQFF.

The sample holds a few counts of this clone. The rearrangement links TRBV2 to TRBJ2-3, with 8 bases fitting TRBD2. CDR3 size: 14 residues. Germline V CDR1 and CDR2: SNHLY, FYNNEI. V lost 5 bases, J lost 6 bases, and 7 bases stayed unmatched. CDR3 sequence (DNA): TGTGCCAGCAGTATGACGGGGGGGCGGGATACGCAGTATTTT. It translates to CASSMTGGRDTQYF.

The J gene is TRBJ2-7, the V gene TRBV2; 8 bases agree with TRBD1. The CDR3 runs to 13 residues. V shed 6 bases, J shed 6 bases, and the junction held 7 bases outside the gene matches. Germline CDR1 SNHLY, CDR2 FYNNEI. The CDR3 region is CASSGQGSGEQYF. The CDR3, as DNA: TGTGCCAGCAGCGGACAGGGAAGTGGCGAGCAGTACTTC.

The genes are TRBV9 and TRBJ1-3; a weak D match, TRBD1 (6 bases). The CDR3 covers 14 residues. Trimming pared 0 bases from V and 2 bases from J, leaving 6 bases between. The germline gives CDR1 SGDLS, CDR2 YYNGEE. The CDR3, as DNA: TGTGCCAGCAGCGTAGCAGGGGCTGGAAACACCATATATTTT. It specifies CASSVAGAGNTIYF.

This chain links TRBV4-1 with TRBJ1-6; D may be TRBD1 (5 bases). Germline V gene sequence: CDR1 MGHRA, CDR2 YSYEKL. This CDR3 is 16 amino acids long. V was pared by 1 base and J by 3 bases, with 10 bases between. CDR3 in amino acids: CASSQVTGYYNSPLHF. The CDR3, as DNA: TGCGCCAGCAGCCAAGTAACAGGATACTATAATTCACCCCTCCACTTT.

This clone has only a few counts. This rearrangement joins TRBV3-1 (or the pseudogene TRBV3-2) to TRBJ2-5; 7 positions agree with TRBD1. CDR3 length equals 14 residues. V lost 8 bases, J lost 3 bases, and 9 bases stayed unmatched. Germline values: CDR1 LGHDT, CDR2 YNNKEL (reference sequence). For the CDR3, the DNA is TGTGCCAGCGGGATTGGGACAGTTAAAGAGACCCAGTACTTC. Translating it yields CASGIGTVKETQYF.

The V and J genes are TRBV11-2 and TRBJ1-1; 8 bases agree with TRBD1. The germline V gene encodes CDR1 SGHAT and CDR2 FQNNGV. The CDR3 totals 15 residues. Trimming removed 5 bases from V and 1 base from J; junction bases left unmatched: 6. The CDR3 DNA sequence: TGTGCCAGCAGCCCGGGACAGGTCCCGAACACTGAAGCTTTCTTT. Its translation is CASSPGQVPNTEAFF.